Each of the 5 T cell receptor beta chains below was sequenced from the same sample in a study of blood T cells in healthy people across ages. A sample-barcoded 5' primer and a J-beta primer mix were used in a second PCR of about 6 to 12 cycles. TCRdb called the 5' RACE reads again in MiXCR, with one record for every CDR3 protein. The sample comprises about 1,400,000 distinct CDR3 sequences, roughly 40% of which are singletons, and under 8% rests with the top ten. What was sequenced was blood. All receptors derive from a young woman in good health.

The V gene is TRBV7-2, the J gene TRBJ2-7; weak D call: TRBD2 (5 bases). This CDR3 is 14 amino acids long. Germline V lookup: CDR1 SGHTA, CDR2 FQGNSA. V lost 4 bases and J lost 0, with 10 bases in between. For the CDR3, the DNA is TGTGCCAGCAGCTCAGGACTTATCTCCTACGAGCAGTACTTC. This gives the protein CASSSGLISYEQYF.

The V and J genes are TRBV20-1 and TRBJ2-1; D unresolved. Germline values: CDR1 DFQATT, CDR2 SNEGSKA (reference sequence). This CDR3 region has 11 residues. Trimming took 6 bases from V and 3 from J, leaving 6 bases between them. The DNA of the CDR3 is TGCAGTGCGGCCCTCTACAATGAGCAGTTCTTC. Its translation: CSAALYNEQFF.

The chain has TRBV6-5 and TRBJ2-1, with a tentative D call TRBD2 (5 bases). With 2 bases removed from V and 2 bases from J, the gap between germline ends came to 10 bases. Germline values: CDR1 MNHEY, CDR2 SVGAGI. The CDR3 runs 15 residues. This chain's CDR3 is CASSYGADAYNEQFF. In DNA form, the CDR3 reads TGTGCCAGCAGTTACGGAGCGGATGCCTACAATGAGCAGTTCTTC.

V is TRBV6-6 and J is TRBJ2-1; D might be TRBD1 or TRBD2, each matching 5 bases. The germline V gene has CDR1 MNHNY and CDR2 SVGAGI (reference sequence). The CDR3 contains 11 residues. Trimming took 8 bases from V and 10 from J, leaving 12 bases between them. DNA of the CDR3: TGTGCCAGCGATATCCGGGGCGAGCAGTTCTTC. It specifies CASDIRGEQFF.

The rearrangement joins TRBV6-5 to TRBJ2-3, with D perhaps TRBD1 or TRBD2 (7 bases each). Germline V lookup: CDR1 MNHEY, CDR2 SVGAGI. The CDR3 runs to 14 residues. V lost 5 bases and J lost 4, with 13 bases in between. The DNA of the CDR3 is TGTGCCAGCAGTGGGGGAGGGGGCGCAGATACGCAGTATTTT. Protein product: CASSGGGGADTQYF.